The 24 T cell receptor beta chains below come from one sample, sequenced in a study of T-cell memory formation after mild COVID-19 listed by TCRdb under 2021. The library was built by means of 5' RACE. Sequencing was performed on an Illumina NovaSeq 6000. The public reads were quality trimmed at Q25 with fastp and then assembled into clones with MiXCR by TCRdb, keeping productive beta chains. CDR3 protein duplicates are merged, each entry listing the most common genes and DNA. Counted in this sample were about 320,000 distinct CDR3 sequences; around 15% of them appeared once. 20% to 25% of the sample comes from the top ten. Sample: PBMCs or a T cell subset sorted from them (not recorded which). Receptors originate from a man between 18 and 35 years old who had mild COVID-19 (a few samples of this study predate the infection). The sample titles of this study are shuffled in the database, so cell type and time point are left out; the donor was told from shared clones.

The table lists this clonotype with a few counts. The V and J genes are TRBV2 and TRBJ2-3; no firm D call. The CDR3 has 15 residues. V was clipped by 4 bases and J by 0 bases, with 11 bases between them. CDR1 is SNHLY, CDR2 FYNNEI, per germline. The CDR3 region is CASSVWGPSTDTQYF. The CDR3 region has the DNA TGTGCCAGCAGTGTGTGGGGTCCTAGCACAGATACGCAGTATTTT.

This clonotype has a count of ten or more. The chain combines TRBV6-1 with TRBJ1-2; D remains ambiguous. Trimming pared 4 bases from V and 4 bases from J, leaving 7 bases between. Germline values: CDR1 MNHNS, CDR2 SASEGT. This CDR3 spans 12 amino acids. The CDR3 DNA follows: TGTGCCAGCAGTGGTTCGTCCTATGGCTACACCTTC. Protein: CASSGSSYGYTF.

Many counts were recorded for this clonotype. The CDR3 reads CASSLAGSSVEYF. The DNA for the CDR3 is TGCGCCAGCAGCTTGGCTGGCTCCTCGGTGGAGTACTTC. The chain is built from TRBV5-1 and TRBJ2-7; D is uncertain. Germline CDR1 reads SGHRS; CDR2 reads YFSETQ. The CDR3 consists of 13 residues. Trimming left V 0 bases short and J 11 bases short, with 15 bases between.

This clonotype was found a few times. The rearrangement joins TRBV7-3 to TRBJ1-2; 9 nucleotides agree with TRBD1. The CDR3 contains 17 residues. With V trimmed by 5 bases and J by 4 bases, 14 bases remained unmatched. Germline values: CDR1 SGHTA, CDR2 FQGTGA. The CDR3 sequence is CASSPHIWGTGFYGYTF. The CDR3 DNA reads TGTGCCAGCAGCCCACATATATGGGGGACAGGGTTCTATGGCTACACCTTC.

V and J are TRBV12-3 or TRBV12-4 and TRBJ1-5; D not certain. The germline V and J ends were trimmed by 3 bases and 5 bases, with 11 bases remaining between them. The CDR3 is 14 amino acids. CDR3 sequence: CASSFEGFDQPQHF. CDR3 bases: TGTGCCAGCAGTTTCGAGGGCTTCGATCAGCCCCAGCATTTT.

The rearrangement uses TRBV6-5 and TRBJ2-2; D unclear. The CDR3 spans 15 residues. Trimming removed 3 bases from V and 2 bases from J, with 10 bases in between. The germline V gene has CDR1 MNHEY and CDR2 SVGAGI. CDR3 coding DNA: TGTGCCAGCAGTTATTCCCCTACCAACACCGGGGAGCTGTTTTTT. Protein: CASSYSPTNTGELFF.

V and J are TRBV18 and TRBJ1-2; no firm D call. The CDR3 length is 15 residues. Trimming left V 0 bases short and J 0 bases short, with 8 bases between. Germline lookup yields CDR1 KGHSH and CDR2 LQKENI. CDR3 DNA sequence: TGTGCCAGCTCACCACCCAACACAGCTAACTATGGCTACACCTTC. This encodes CASSPPNTANYGYTF. Based on the CDR3 plus reference TRBV18 and TRBJ1-2, the full variable domain is NAGVMQNPRHLVRRRGQEARLRCSPMKGHSHVYWYRQLPEEGLKFMVYLQKENIIDESGMPKERFSAEFPKEGPSILRIQQVVRGDSAAYFCASSPPNTANYGYTFGSGTRLTVV.

This clonotype showed up just a few times. This sequence joins TRBV12-3 or TRBV12-4 and TRBJ2-1; 10 nucleotides align to TRBD2. The CDR3 consists of 11 residues. The CDR3 loop is CESGGADEQFF. The DNA for the CDR3 is TGTGAAAGCGGGGGGGCCGATGAGCAGTTCTTC.

At least ten counts were recorded for this clonotype. The chain recombines TRBV27 with TRBJ2-7, with D unresolved. Trimming cost V 2 bases and J 1 base, with 12 bases left between them. Germline CDR1 MNHEY, CDR2 SMNVEV (reference sequence). This CDR3 spans 15 amino acids. The CDR3 DNA is TGTGCCAGCAGTTTAGCGGCAGTAGGGTCCTACGAGCAGTACTTC. This gives the protein CASSLAAVGSYEQYF.

This clonotype came up a few times. The rearrangement joins TRBV4-1 to TRBJ2-2; D unresolved. Germline V CDR1 and CDR2: MGHRA, YSYEKL. V lost 0 bases, J lost 3 bases, and 5 bases lay in between. The length of the CDR3 is 14 residues. CDR3 DNA sequence: TGCGCCAGCAGCCAAGATAAGTACACCGGGGAGCTGTTTTTT. Amino acids: CASSQDKYTGELFF.

This clonotype came up a few times. The chain links TRBV5-6 to TRBJ1-1, with D possibly being TRBD1 (6 bases). Germline assignment: CDR1 SGHDT and CDR2 YYEEEE. V was trimmed by 1 base and J by 4 bases, leaving 8 bases between them. The CDR3 spans 13 residues. CDR3 in DNA: TGTGCCAGCAGCTTGACAGGGATCACTGAAGCTTTCTTT. This translates into CASSLTGITEAFF. Supplemented by reference TRBV5-6 and TRBJ1-1, the full variable domain reads DAGVTQSPTHLIKTRGQQVTLRCSPKSGHDTVSWYQQALGQGPQFIFQYYEEEERQRGNFPDRFSGHQFPNYSSELNVNALLLGDSALYLCASSLTGITEAFFGQGTRLTVV.

The sample holds one count of this clonotype. This chain uses TRBV7-2 with TRBJ2-1; 8 bases fit TRBD1. V lost 9 bases to trimming and J lost 5 bases; unmatched junction nucleotides: 6. Looked up from germline, CDR1 is SGHTA and CDR2 is FQGNSA. The CDR3 totals 13 residues. Here the CDR3 reads CASGQGVDNEQFF. CDR3 sequence (DNA): TGTGCCAGTGGACAGGGAGTCGACAATGAGCAGTTCTTC.

The V call is TRBV5-4, the J call TRBJ1-1; 9 positions match TRBD1. CDR3 size: 16 residues. Germline V CDR1 and CDR2: SGHNT, YYREEE (reference sequence). V shed 0 bases and J 1 base; nucleotides not matched to a gene: 4. The CDR3 loop reads CASSLGQGVRNTEAFF. CDR3 DNA sequence: TGTGCCAGCAGCTTGGGACAGGGGGTGCGGAACACTGAAGCTTTCTTT.

V is TRBV7-9 and J is TRBJ2-1; TRBD2 might be the D (7 bases). The CDR3 contains 13 residues. V lost 4 bases, J lost 9 bases, and 13 bases lay in between. The germline CDR1 and CDR2 sequences are SEHNR and FQNEAQ (reference sequence). This chain's CDR3 is CASSSAGAIEQFF. DNA of the CDR3: TGTGCCAGCAGCTCCGCGGGGGCCATTGAGCAGTTCTTC.

The sample holds a few counts of this clonotype. The V and J genes are TRBV13 and TRBJ1-5; D remains ambiguous. The CDR3 covers 13 residues. With 6 bases removed from V and 6 bases from J, the gap between germline ends came to 12 bases. The V gene's germline CDR1 is PRHDT and CDR2 FYEKMQ (reference sequence). CDR3: CASSSRRSQPQHF. CDR3 nucleotides: TGTGCCAGCAGTTCACGAAGAAGTCAGCCCCAGCATTTT.

This clonotype has a handful of counts. V gene TRBV5-1 combines with J gene TRBJ1-2; 8 nucleotides agree with TRBD1. The CDR3 has 14 amino acids. Germline CDR1 reads SGHRS; CDR2 reads YFSETQ. The junction had 4 bases not matched to a gene; V was cut back by 2 bases and J by 4 bases. The CDR3: CASSLQTGVYGYTF. The CDR3 nucleotides are TGCGCCAGCAGCTTACAGACAGGGGTCTATGGCTACACCTTC. The whole variable domain, remainder taken from reference TRBV5-1 and TRBJ1-2, is KAGVTQTPRYLIKTRGQQVTLSCSPISGHRSVSWYQQTPGQGLQFLFEYFSETQRNKGNFPGRFSGRQFSNSRSEMNVSTLELGDSALYLCASSLQTGVYGYTFGSGTRLTVV.

This clonotype was seen a few times. The V and J genes are TRBV7-9 and TRBJ1-2, with TRBD1 identical over 9 bases. CDR3 size: 15 residues. V lost 3 bases and J lost 6; bases outside the gene matches: 8. Looked up from germline, CDR1 is SEHNR and CDR2 is FQNEAQ (reference sequence). As DNA, the CDR3 is TGTGCCAGCAGCTTCGACGGGACAGGGTGGGATGGCTACACCTTC. This sequence encodes CASSFDGTGWDGYTF.

The V call is TRBV2, the J call TRBJ2-5, with D maybe TRBD2 (5 bases). Germline CDR1 reads SNHLY; CDR2 reads FYNNEI. The CDR3 runs to 13 residues. Trimming took 4 bases from V and 5 from J, leaving 11 bases between them. DNA for the CDR3: TGTGCCAGCAGTGGCCCGGGGTCGGAGACCCAGTACTTC. It yields the protein CASSGPGSETQYF.

This clonotype has a handful of counts. The rearrangement links TRBV10-3 to TRBJ2-7; the D is unclear. The CDR3 is made up of 13 amino acids. Germline loops: CDR1 ENHRY, CDR2 SYGVKD. Trimming took 6 bases from V and 2 from J, leaving 11 bases between them. The CDR3 reads CAIRGSTAYEQYF. DNA for the CDR3: TGTGCCATCAGGGGCTCGACGGCCTACGAGCAGTACTTC.

This clonotype was seen repeatedly, ten times or more. The J gene is TRBJ1-1, the V gene TRBV7-8; D is perhaps TRBD1 (6 bases). This CDR3 is 15 amino acids long. Germline V lookup: CDR1 SGHVS, CDR2 FQNEAQ. The ends were cut back, 5 bases at V and 1 base at J, with 14 bases in the middle. The CDR3 DNA reads TGTGCCAGCAGCCCGTCTTTGGGGGCGAACACTGAAGCTTTCTTT. Its protein is CASSPSLGANTEAFF.

This clonotype was counted only a few times. This chain connects TRBV6-6 to TRBJ1-1; the D gene is possibly TRBD1 (5 bases). CDR3 size: 14 residues. The V end lost 5 bases, the J end lost 1 base, and 11 bases lay between the germline ends. Germline V lookup: CDR1 MNHNY, CDR2 SVGAGI (reference sequence). The CDR3 reads CASSLNQGNTEAFF. The CDR3 DNA is TGTGCCAGCAGTCTGAATCAGGGGAACACTGAAGCTTTCTTT.

This clonotype was picked up a small number of times. The chain has TRBV7-2 and TRBJ1-4, with 7 bases lining up with TRBD1. The germline V gene has CDR1 SGHTA and CDR2 FQGNSA. The CDR3 sequence is 14 residues long. With V trimmed by 5 bases and J by 6 bases, 6 bases remained unmatched. CDR3 coding DNA: TGTGCCAGCAGCCCCGGGACAGCTTATGAAAAACTGTTTTTT. Translated, it gives CASSPGTAYEKLFF.

The chain has TRBV12-3 or TRBV12-4 and TRBJ2-7; 9 bases are a match to TRBD1. V lost 4 bases, J lost 2 bases, and 6 bases stayed unmatched. CDR3 length equals 15 residues. The CDR3 DNA reads as TGTGCCAGCAGTTCATCGGACAGGGGTACCTACGAGCAGTACTTC. Protein sequence: CASSSSDRGTYEQYF.

In its sample, this clonotype was seen a few times. This chain uses TRBV7-8 with TRBJ2-7; D not resolved. There are 14 residues in the CDR3. V lost 1 base to trimming and J lost 3 bases, with 10 bases between them. Germline V CDR1 and CDR2: SGHVS, FQNEAQ. CDR3 sequence (DNA): TGTGCCAGCAGCTTAGAGCTGGGAAACTACGAGCAGTACTTC. It translates to CASSLELGNYEQYF.